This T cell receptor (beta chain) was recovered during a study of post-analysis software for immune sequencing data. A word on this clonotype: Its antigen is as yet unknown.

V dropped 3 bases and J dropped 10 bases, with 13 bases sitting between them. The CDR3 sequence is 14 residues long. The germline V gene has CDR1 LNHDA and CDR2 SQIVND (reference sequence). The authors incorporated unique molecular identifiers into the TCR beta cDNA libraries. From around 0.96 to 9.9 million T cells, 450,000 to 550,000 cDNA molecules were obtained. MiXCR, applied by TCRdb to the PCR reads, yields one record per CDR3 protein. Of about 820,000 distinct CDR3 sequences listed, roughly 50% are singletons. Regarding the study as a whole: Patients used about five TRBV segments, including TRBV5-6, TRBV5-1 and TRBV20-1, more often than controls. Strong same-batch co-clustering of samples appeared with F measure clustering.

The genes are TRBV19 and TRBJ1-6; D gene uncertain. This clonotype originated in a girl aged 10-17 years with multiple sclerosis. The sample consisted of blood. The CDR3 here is CASSISRLGSPLHF. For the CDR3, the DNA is TGTGCCAGTAGTATTAGCCGGCTAGGATCACCCCTCCACTTT.